The TCR beta chain under discussion was sequenced for a study of cytomegalovirus exposure and HLA in healthy donors. Whole-study context: In an earlier analysis, around 100 million unique TCR beta sequences were found from approximately 170 million T cells. Study-level points and caveats: Analyzed later, association rates of TCRs varied across HLA loci, with DRB1 most and HLA-C fewest. Rare TCR sequences predominated, though certain public TCRs were found in many donors. CMV serostatus was the sole immune exposure information available.

The CDR3 covers 17 residues. With 4 bases removed from V and 3 bases from J, the gap between germline ends came to 19 bases. Germline values: CDR1 SGHTA, CDR2 FQGNSA. For this clone: The antigen is undetermined.

The PCR employed 60 Vbeta primers together with 13 Jbeta primers. Profiled with immunoSEQ multiplex PCR; TCRdb holds only in-frame clones, not every one. This sample has roughly 88,000 clones, with roughly 70% found just once. The source material was PBMCs. This clonotype was obtained from a man aged 50 or older in good health and CMV-seronegative. V and J are TRBV7-2 and TRBJ1-5; D is possibly TRBD1 (5 bases). The DNA for the CDR3 is TGTGCCAGCAGCTCTTCGCCTTACAGGTTACTCAATCAGCCCCAGCATTTT. The encoded protein is CASSSSPYRLLNQPQHF.